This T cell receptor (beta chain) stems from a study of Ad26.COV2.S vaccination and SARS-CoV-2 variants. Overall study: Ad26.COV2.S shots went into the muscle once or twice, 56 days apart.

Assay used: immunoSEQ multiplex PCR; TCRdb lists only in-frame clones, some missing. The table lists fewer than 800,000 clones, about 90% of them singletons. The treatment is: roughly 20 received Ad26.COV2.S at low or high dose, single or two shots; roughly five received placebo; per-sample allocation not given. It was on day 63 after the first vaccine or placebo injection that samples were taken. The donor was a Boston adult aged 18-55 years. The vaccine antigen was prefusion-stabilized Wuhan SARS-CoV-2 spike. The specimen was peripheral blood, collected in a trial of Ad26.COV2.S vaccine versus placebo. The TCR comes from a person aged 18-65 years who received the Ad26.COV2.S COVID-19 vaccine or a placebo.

DNA of the CDR3: TGTGCCAGCAGCCCCCGCCCCCGGGGAGGGAATGAGCAGTTCTTC. Its protein product is CASSPRPRGGNEQFF. The chain has TRBV14 and TRBJ2-1; 7 nucleotides agree with TRBD2. Germline V gene sequence: CDR1 SGHDN, CDR2 FVKESK. The CDR3 is 15 amino acids. V lost 4 bases and J lost 7; bases outside the gene matches: 10.